This entry is about one TCR beta chain. The junction departs from the called germline gene at one end, perhaps through a read error. The record originates from a study of beta chain features in type 1 diabetes. Germline V gives CDR1 MNHNY, CDR2 SVGAGI (reference sequence). This CDR3 has 16 residues. The sequenced template was cDNA made from the entire isolated RNA. The data were produced by immunoSEQ multiplex PCR, yet TCRdb's version contains in-frame clones alone and is incomplete. The repertoire includes 150,000 or so clones, over 8.5% of them detected once, and approximately 2% sits in the top ten.

Sequenced sample: central memory CD4+ T cells from blood. This chain links TRBV6-6 with TRBJ1-2; 8 nucleotides agree with TRBD1. This sequence was found in a young man in good health. This chain's CDR3 is CASSYSRTGSKYGYTF. DNA for the CDR3: TGTGCCAGCAGTTACTCGAGGACAGGGTCTAAGTATGGCTACACCTTC.